The clone carrying this TCR beta chain has at least ten counts. Antigen: not known. The CDR3 sequence is 13 residues long. CDR1 and CDR2 (germline): DFQATT, SNEGSKA (reference sequence). V shed 1 base and J shed 5 bases, with 9 bases lying between them. The data originate from a study of T-cell reconstitution after alpha-beta-depleted transplantation in children. Study conclusions and caveats: The main origin of T-cell counts and diversity one year after transplant was newly produced T cells. Reportedly, alpha-beta T cells present about two months post-transplant originated from several hundred expanded clones of graft origin. Some patients' high day-60 TCRbeta diversity was traced to surviving recipient T cells and thymic progenitors.

Preparation of the TCRbeta library involved a method that used unique molecular identifiers. TCRdb passed the PCR reads through MiXCR, listing each CDR3 protein once. The sample has hundreds of thousands of distinct CDR3 sequences, approximately 8.9% seen once. The sequence was collected from a male patient younger than 18 who had a stem cell transplant for acute lymphoblastic leukemia, so the T cells may come from the graft donor. The J gene is TRBJ2-4, the V gene TRBV20-1; the D gene is possibly TRBD1 (5 bases). Specimen: PBMCs, mostly from graft donor cells, collected 180 days after TCRalphabeta/CD19-depleted stem cell transplant. In DNA, the CDR3 is TGCAGTGCTAGAGTGCAGGGTCAAAACATTCAGTACTTC. This translates into CSARVQGQNIQYF.